This T cell receptor beta chain derives from a study of radiotherapy plus CTLA-4 blockade in lung cancer. Note on this clone: The target antigen is unknown.

Notes on the study in general: There was expansion of tumor-derived TCR clones in blood after radiotherapy plus ipilimumab. According to reports, early shifts in blood T cell clones, alongside interferon-beta, forecast response most accurately.

Assay: immunoSEQ multiplex PCR; the TCRdb copy retains only in-frame clones and omits some. This sample has approximately 89,000 clones; roughly four fifths occur once, and the top ten carry approximately 14%. Chemo-refractory metastatic non-small-cell lung cancer patients were treated with focal radiation plus CTLA-4 blockade with ipilimumab. The CDR3 consists of 16 residues. V was cut by 9 bases and J by 4 bases, with 23 bases left in between. Per germline, CDR1 MNHEY and CDR2 SMNVEV (reference sequence). The specimen was peripheral blood, collected from a patient treated with radiotherapy plus ipilimumab. The receptor comes from a human donor with non-small cell lung cancer that progressed on radiotherapy plus ipilimumab. The V call is TRBV27, the J call TRBJ2-3; possibly TRBD1 for D (8 bases). The CDR3 region has the DNA TGTGCCAGTTCCCCTCGAAACAGGGGGGGCGCAGATACGCAGTATTTT. This sequence encodes CASSPRNRGGADTQYF.